This T cell receptor (beta chain) was documented in a study of neurological immune-mediated disorders. As for this clonotype: A read error may explain this, as a much larger clone is one base away.

The authors made cDNA by 5'RACE with 10-nucleotide random UMIs. TCRdb recomputed calls from the 5' RACE reads with MiXCR, one row per CDR3 protein. The sample consists of more than 45,000 distinct CDR3 sequences, 10% to 12% of them appearing once. The sequence derives from a man in his fifties or sixties in good health. The specimen was PBMCs.

This CDR3 is CASSLSGLAGAYNDQFF. The CDR3 DNA sequence: TGTGCCAGCAGTTTATCGGGACTAGCGGGGGCTTACAATGATCAGTTCTTC. The gene calls are TRBV6-6 and TRBJ2-1; 14 nucleotides line up with TRBD2. Germline CDR1 MNHNY, CDR2 SVGAGI (reference sequence). The length of the CDR3 is 17 residues.